This is a list of T cell receptor beta chains from one sample in a study of tumor-infiltrating lymphocytes in primary liver carcinoma. MiXCR was run by TCRdb on the multiplex PCR reads, yielding one entry per CDR3 protein. Of 250,000 to 350,000 distinct CDR3 sequences in the sample, 45% to 70% were seen once. Sequenced input: peripheral blood. These receptors all stem from a woman in her thirties with primary liver carcinoma and hepatitis B virus infection. Each CDR3 is given with its conserved first and last residue. Each record gives: V gene, J gene, D gene, clone size, CDR3 DNA, CDR3 protein. A D gene is named only where the DNA matches it firmly. Rows give clone size only sometimes, using once, few, many, or a class for an expanded clone.

V gene: TRBV11-2; J gene: TRBJ2-3; D gene: NA; clone size: once; CDR3 DNA: TGTGCCAGCAGCCAGGGGCTAGCGACCACAGTTACGCAGTATTTT; CDR3 protein: CASSQGLATTVTQYF
V gene: TRBV6-5; J gene: TRBJ1-2; D gene: NA; clone size: NA; CDR3 DNA: TGTGCCAGCAGCCCCGGGGGGGGCGTTAACTATGGCTACACCTTC; CDR3 protein: CASSPGGGVNYGYTF
V gene: TRBV12-3/TRBV12-4; J gene: TRBJ1-3; D gene: NA; clone size: NA; CDR3 DNA: NA; CDR3 protein: CASSGVATGTGNTLYF
V gene: TRBV21-1; J gene: TRBJ2-1; D gene: NA; clone size: NA; CDR3 DNA: TGTGCCAGCAGCAAAAAGGACCTACTGACCGGGACTAGTTATGGTCGTGAGCAGTTCTTC; CDR3 protein: CASSKKDLLTGTSYGREQFF
V gene: TRBV28; J gene: TRBJ2-7; D gene: NA; clone size: NA; CDR3 DNA: TGTGCCAGCAGTTTGGGAGCGGAAGTAAAGAAGCAGTACTTC; CDR3 protein: CASSLGAEVKKQYF
V gene: TRBV23-1; J gene: TRBJ2-1; D gene: TRBD2; clone size: NA; CDR3 DNA: TGCGCCAACTGCTACAAGTCCCCCAGAGGACTAGCGGGAGGGCCACCTTGGGATGAGCAGTTCTTC; CDR3 protein: CANCYKSPRGLAGGPPWDEQFF
V gene: TRBV11-2; J gene: TRBJ2-3; D gene: NA; clone size: NA; CDR3 DNA: TGTGCCAGCAACTTAGGTCGCAGGACATATACGCAGTATTTT; CDR3 protein: CASNLGRRTYTQYF
V gene: TRBV6-1; J gene: TRBJ1-5; D gene: NA; clone size: NA; CDR3 DNA: TGTGCCAGCATCTGGGGGAGGGGGGACAATCAGCCCCAGCATTTT; CDR3 protein: CASIWGRGDNQPQHF
V gene: TRBV28; J gene: TRBJ2-3; D gene: NA; clone size: few; CDR3 DNA: TGTGCCAGCAGTACTCCAGGTCCCTGGCCCACAGATACGCAGTATTTT; CDR3 protein: CASSTPGPWPTDTQYF
V gene: TRBV12-3/TRBV12-4; J gene: TRBJ2-3; D gene: NA; clone size: NA; CDR3 DNA: TGTGCCAGCAGTTTAGGGGGCTCCGGCGGAGATACGCAGTATTTT; CDR3 protein: CASSLGGSGGDTQYF
V gene: TRBV4-1; J gene: TRBJ2-5; D gene: NA; clone size: many; CDR3 DNA: TGCGCCAGCAGCCACCCCCCCTCCGTAGAGACCCAGTACTTC; CDR3 protein: CASSHPPSVETQYF
V gene: TRBV4-1; J gene: TRBJ2-7; D gene: NA; clone size: few; CDR3 DNA: TGCGCCAGCAGCCAAGAGTGGGTCTCTCTCTCCTACGAGCAGTACTTC; CDR3 protein: CASSQEWVSLSYEQYF
V gene: TRBV29-1; J gene: TRBJ2-7; D gene: TRBD2; clone size: many; CDR3 DNA: TGCAGCGTTGCAGGACTAGGGGAGCAGTACTTC; CDR3 protein: CSVAGLGEQYF
V gene: TRBV7-9; J gene: TRBJ1-4; D gene: TRBD1; clone size: NA; CDR3 DNA: TGTGCCAGCATTGGGGACAGGGACGGTGAAAAACTGTTTTTT; CDR3 protein: CASIGDRDGEKLFF
V gene: TRBV9; J gene: TRBJ1-2; D gene: NA; clone size: NA; CDR3 DNA: TGTGCCAGCAGCGTAGCCCCCACGAATGGCTACACCTTC; CDR3 protein: CASSVAPTNGYTF
V gene: TRBV6-6; J gene: TRBJ2-1; D gene: NA; clone size: NA; CDR3 DNA: TGTGCCAGCAGTTTTAGATTTCGCTCCTACAATGAGCAGTTCTTC; CDR3 protein: CASSFRFRSYNEQFF
V gene: TRBV11-1; J gene: TRBJ2-6; D gene: NA; clone size: NA; CDR3 DNA: TGTGCCAGCAGCAGCGAGAGTTCTGGGGCCAATGTCCTGACTTTC; CDR3 protein: CASSSESSGANVLTF
V gene: TRBV6-5; J gene: TRBJ1-6; D gene: TRBD1; clone size: many; CDR3 DNA: TGTGCCAGCAGCCTCCGGGACAGGGGGTTAAATTCACCCCTCCACTTT; CDR3 protein: CASSLRDRGLNSPLHF
V gene: TRBV6-1; J gene: TRBJ2-3; D gene: NA; clone size: NA; CDR3 DNA: TGTGCCAGCAGTGCCTCTAGCCGCTTCACAGATACGCAGTATTTT; CDR3 protein: CASSASSRFTDTQYF
V gene: TRBV6-2/TRBV6-3; J gene: TRBJ2-5; D gene: TRBD2; clone size: NA; CDR3 DNA: TGTGCCAGCAGTTCCGGACTAGCGGGGAGGAGGACTCAGGACCAGTACTTC; CDR3 protein: CASSSGLAGRRTQDQYF
V gene: TRBV29-1; J gene: TRBJ2-1; D gene: NA; clone size: NA; CDR3 DNA: TGCAGCGTTTCTAGTGGGACGTACAATGGGCAGTTCTTT; CDR3 protein: CSVSSGTYNGQFF
V gene: TRBV28; J gene: TRBJ2-7; D gene: NA; clone size: once; CDR3 DNA: TGTGCCAGCAGTTTAGGGGGCGCAGGGTCCTACGAGCAGTACTTC; CDR3 protein: CASSLGGAGSYEQYF
V gene: TRBV12-3/TRBV12-4; J gene: TRBJ2-7; D gene: TRBD2; clone size: NA; CDR3 DNA: TGTGCCAGCAGCAAAGAACTAGCGGGAGGTAACGAGCAGTACTTC; CDR3 protein: CASSKELAGGNEQYF
V gene: TRBV10-3; J gene: TRBJ2-7; D gene: NA; clone size: few; CDR3 DNA: TGTGCCATCAGAGGAACGGGTCGGAACGAGCAGTACTTC; CDR3 protein: CAIRGTGRNEQYF
V gene: TRBV12-3/TRBV12-4; J gene: TRBJ1-1; D gene: TRBD1; clone size: NA; CDR3 DNA: TGTGCCAGCAAACCCATCGGACAGGGGTCGAAGACTGAAGCTTTCTTT; CDR3 protein: CASKPIGQGSKTEAFF
V gene: TRBV14; J gene: TRBJ2-7; D gene: NA; clone size: NA; CDR3 DNA: TGTGCCAGCAGCTCCAGTGAACTGACATCCTACGAGCAGTACTTC; CDR3 protein: CASSSSELTSYEQYF
V gene: TRBV12-3/TRBV12-4; J gene: TRBJ1-4; D gene: TRBD1; clone size: NA; CDR3 DNA: TGTGTCAGCAGTCAGGCGGACAGGGCCAAAAAACTGTTTTTT; CDR3 protein: CVSSQADRAKKLFF